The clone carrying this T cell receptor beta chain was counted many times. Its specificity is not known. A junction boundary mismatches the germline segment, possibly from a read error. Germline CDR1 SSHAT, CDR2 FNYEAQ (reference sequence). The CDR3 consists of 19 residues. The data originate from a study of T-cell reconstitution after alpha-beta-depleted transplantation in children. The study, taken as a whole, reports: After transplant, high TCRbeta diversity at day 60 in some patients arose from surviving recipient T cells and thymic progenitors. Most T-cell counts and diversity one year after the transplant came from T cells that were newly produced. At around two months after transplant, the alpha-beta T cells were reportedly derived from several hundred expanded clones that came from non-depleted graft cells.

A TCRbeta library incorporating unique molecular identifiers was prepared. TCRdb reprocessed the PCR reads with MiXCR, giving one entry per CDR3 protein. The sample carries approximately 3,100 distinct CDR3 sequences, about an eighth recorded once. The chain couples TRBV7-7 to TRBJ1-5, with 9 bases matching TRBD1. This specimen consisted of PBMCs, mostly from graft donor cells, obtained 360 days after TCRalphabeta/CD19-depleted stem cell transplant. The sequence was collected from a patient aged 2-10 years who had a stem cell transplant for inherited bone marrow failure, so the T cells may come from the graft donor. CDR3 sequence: CASSAVVGQGSLGNQPQHF. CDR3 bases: TGTGCTAGCAGCGCAGTAGTGGGACAGGGATCATTGGGCAATCAGCCCCAGCATTTT.